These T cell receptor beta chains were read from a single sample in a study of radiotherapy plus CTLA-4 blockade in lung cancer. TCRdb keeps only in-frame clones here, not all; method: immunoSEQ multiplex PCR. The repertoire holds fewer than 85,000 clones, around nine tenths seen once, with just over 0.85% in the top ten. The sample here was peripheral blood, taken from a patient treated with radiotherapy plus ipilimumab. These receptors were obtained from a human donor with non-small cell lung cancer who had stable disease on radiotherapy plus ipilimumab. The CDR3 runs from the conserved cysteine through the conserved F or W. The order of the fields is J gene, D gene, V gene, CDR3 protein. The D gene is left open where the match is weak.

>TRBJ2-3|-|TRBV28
CASSPSGRSSTDTQYF
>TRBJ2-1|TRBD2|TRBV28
CASTMGLAGAEQFF
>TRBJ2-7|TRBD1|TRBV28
CASSPPGQALPYEQYF
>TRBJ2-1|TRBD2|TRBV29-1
CSVEGGKTSGLAESSYNEQFF
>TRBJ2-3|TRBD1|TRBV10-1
CASRPGGERLYF
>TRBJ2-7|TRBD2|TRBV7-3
CASSSSGGPLDEQYF
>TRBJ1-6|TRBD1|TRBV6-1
CASSEAGTGASPLHF
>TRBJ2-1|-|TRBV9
CASSVGSGEQFF
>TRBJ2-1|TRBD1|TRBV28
CASSPTGGNEQFF
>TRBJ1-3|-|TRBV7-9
CASSLTVSSGNTIYF
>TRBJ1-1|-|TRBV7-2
CASSSLRYTEAFF
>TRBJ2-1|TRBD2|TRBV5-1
CASSLAGERGKQFF
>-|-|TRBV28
CASRATQVISYEQYF
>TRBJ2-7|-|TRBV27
CASSLYRGSRPEQYF
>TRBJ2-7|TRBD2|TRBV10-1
CASSDSSGSSEQYF
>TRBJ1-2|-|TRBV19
CASTPDGAGGYTF
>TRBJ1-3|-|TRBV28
CASSSAGTSGNTIYF
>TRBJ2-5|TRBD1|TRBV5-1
CASSFGDRASETQYF
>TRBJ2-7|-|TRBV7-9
CASSFEGSRDEQYF
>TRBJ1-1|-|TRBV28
CASSYPLGGLTEAFF
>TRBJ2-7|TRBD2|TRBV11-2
CASSYGTSGYEQYF